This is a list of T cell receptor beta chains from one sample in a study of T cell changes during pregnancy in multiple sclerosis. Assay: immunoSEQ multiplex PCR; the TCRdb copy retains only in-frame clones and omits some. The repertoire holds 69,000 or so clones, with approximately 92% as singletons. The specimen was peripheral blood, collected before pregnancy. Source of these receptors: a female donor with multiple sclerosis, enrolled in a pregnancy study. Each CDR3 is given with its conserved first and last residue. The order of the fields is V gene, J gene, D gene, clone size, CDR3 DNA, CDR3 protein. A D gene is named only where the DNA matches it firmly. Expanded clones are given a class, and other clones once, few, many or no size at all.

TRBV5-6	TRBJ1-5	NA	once	TGTGCCAGCAGCTTCGGGAAGGTGGGTCAGCCCCAGCATTTT	CASSFGKVGQPQHF
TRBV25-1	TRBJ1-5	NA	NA	TGTGCCAGCAGTGGTTACAGGGACAATCAGCCCCAGCATTTT	CASSGYRDNQPQHF
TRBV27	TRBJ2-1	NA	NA	TGTGCCAGCAGCGGGGTGGGGGGCAATGAGCAGTTCTTC	CASSGVGGNEQFF
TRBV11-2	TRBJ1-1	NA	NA	TGTGCCAGCAGCAAGACAGAAAACACTGAAGCTTTCTTT	CASSKTENTEAFF
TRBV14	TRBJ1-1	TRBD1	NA	TGTGCCAGCAGCCAATTGAGGGGGCAGAACACTGAAGCTTTCTTT	CASSQLRGQNTEAFF
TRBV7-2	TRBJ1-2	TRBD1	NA	TGTGCCAGCAGCTCGGACAGGGGTGGCTACACCTTC	CASSSDRGGYTF
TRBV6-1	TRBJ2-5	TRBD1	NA	TGTGCCAGCAGTGGCAACAGGGGGTCGGGAGAGACCCAGTACTTC	CASSGNRGSGETQYF
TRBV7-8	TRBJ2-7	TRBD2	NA	TGTGCCAGCAGCCCGGGACTAGCGGGAGGGGCCCGCTCCTACGAGCAGTACTTC	CASSPGLAGGARSYEQYF
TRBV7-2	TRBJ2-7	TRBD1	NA	TGTGCCAGCAGCTTAGAGACAGGGACCGACTACGAGCAGTACTTC	CASSLETGTDYEQYF
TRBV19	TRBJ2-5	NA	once	TGTGCCAGTAGTAAGGTGGCGGTCCGACGATCTGATGGGGAGACCCAGTACTTC	CASSKVAVRRSDGETQYF
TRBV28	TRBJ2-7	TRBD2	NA	TGTGCCAGCACATCTCACCCGGGGGGACTAGCGGGAGCTCCCGAGCAGTACTTC	CASTSHPGGLAGAPEQYF
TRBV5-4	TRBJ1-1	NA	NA	TGTGCCAGCAGCTCCGGGTCGAACACTGAAGCTTTCTTT	CASSSGSNTEAFF
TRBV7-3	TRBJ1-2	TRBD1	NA	TGTGCCAGCAGCTTCATAACGGACAGGGGGTTCTATGGCTACACCTTC	CASSFITDRGFYGYTF
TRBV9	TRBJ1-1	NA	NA	TGTGCCAGCAGCCCCCCGGGGGTGGTGAACACTGAAGCTTTCTTT	CASSPPGVVNTEAFF
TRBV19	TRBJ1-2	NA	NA	TGTGCCAGTAGTACCGGAATTTTACTGGGCGGCTACACCTTC	CASSTGILLGGYTF
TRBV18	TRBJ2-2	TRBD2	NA	TGTGCCAGCTCATCGGGAGGGCCGAACACCGGGGAGCTGTTTTTT	CASSSGGPNTGELFF
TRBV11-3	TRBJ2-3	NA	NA	TGTGCCAGCAGCTTTGAGCAAACTAGCACAGATACGCAGTATTTT	CASSFEQTSTDTQYF
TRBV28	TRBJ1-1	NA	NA	TGTGCCAGCACAGGGAACACTGAAGCTTTCTTT	CASTGNTEAFF
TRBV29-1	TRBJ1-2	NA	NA	TGCAGCGTCCAAACAGGGACCTATGGCTACACCTTC	CSVQTGTYGYTF
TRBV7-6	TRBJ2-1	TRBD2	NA	TGTGCCAGCAGCTACGCTCCCGGGGGGGTATACAATGAGCAGTTCTTC	CASSYAPGGVYNEQFF
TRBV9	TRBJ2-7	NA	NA	TGTGCCAGCAGCCCAGGGGGGAATCCCGAGCAGTACTTC	CASSPGGNPEQYF
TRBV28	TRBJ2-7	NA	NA	TGTGCCAGCAGTTTATCTGACATCTACGAGCAGTACTTC	CASSLSDIYEQYF
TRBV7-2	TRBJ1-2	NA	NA	TGTGCCAGCAGCTTATCGGTTCAGGATCTCTCATATGGCTACACCTTC	CASSLSVQDLSYGYTF
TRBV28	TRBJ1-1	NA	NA	TGTGCCAGCAGTTTAAGGCAGGTGAACACTGAAGCTTTCTTT	CASSLRQVNTEAFF
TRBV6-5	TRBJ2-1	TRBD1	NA	TGTGCCAGCAGACGACAGGGGGCCTACAATGAGCAGTTCTTC	CASRRQGAYNEQFF
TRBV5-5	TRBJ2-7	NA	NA	TGTGCCAGCAGCTTGAACAGGGAAGGCGAGCAGTACTTC	CASSLNREGEQYF
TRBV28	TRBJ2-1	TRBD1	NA	TGTGCCAGCAGTTCTGGAATCCGCCGGGACAGGGGGCTGAATGAGCAGTTCTTC	CASSSGIRRDRGLNEQFF
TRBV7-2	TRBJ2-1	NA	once	TGTGCCAGCAGCTTAGCTAGCGGCCACGGGGGTGGCAATGAGCAGTTCTTC	CASSLASGHGGGNEQFF
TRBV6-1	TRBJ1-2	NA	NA	TGTGCCAGCAGTGAAGATGCGGTTGGCTATGGCTACACCTTC	CASSEDAVGYGYTF
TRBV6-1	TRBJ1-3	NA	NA	TGTGCCAGCAGTGCGGGAATCCTCGGAGACACCATATATTTT	CASSAGILGDTIYF
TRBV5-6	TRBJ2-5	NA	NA	TGTGCCAGCAGCTTGCGACGGGAGTACCAAGAGACCCAGTACTTC	CASSLRREYQETQYF
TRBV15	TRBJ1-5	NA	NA	TGTGCCACCAGCAGGCAACTAACAGGGTCCGCGAGGCAGCCCCAGCATTTT	CATSRQLTGSARQPQHF
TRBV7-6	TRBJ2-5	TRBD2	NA	TGTGCCAGCAGCGGAAGGACTAGCGGGAGAGAGACCCAGTACTTC	CASSGRTSGRETQYF
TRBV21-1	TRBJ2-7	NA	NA	TGTGCCAGCGTCCGACTAGCGGCGCACTACGAGCAGTACTTC	CASVRLAAHYEQYF
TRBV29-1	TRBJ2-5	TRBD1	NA	TGCAGCGTTGATTCGACAGGGACCCAAGAGACCCAGTACTTC	CSVDSTGTQETQYF
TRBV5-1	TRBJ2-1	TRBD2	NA	TGCGCCAGCAGCTATAGCGGGATTGGCAATGAGCAGTTCTTC	CASSYSGIGNEQFF
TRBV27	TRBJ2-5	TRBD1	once	TGTGCCAGCAGTCCCCGGACAGGGGAGTATGAGACCCAGTACTTC	CASSPRTGEYETQYF
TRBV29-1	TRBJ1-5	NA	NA	TGCAGCGTTGAAGATAGGAGGGTTGGACCCCAGCATTTT	CSVEDRRVGPQHF
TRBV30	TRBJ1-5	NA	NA	TGTGCCTGGGCGCAGGGTTTAGGTCAGCCCCAGCATTTT	CAWAQGLGQPQHF
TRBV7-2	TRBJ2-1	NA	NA	TGTGCCAGCAGCGAGGCTAGCGCTTACAATGAGCAGTTCTTC	CASSEASAYNEQFF